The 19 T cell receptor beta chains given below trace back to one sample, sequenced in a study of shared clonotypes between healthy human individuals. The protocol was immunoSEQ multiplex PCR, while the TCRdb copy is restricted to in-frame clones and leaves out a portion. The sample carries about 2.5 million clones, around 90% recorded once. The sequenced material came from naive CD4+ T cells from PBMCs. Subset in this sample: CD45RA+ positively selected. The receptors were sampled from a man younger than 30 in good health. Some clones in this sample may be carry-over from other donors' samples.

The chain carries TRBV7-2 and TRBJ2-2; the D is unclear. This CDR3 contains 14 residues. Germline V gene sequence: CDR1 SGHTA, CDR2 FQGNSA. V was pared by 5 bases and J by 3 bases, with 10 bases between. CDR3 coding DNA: TGTGCCAGCAGCCGACCAGGAGACACCGGGGAGCTGTTTTTT. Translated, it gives CASSRPGDTGELFF.

The CDR3 sequence: CASLRVGAGRETQYF. The CDR3 nucleotides read TGTGCCAGTCTTCGTGTGGGAGCTGGCCGAGAGACCCAGTACTTC. The J gene is TRBJ2-5, the V gene TRBV7-9, with D possibly TRBD2 on 5 matching bases. The CDR3 sequence is 15 residues long. The germline V gene encodes CDR1 SEHNR and CDR2 FQNEAQ (reference sequence). V was trimmed by 9 bases and J by 4 bases, leaving 21 bases between them.

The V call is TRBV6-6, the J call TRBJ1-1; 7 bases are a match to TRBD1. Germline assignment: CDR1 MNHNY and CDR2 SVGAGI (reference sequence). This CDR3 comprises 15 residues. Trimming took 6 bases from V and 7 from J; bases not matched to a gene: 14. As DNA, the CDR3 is TGTGCCAGCAGCCCAATTACCCTAGGGGACAGTGAAGCTTTCTTT. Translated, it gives CASSPITLGDSEAFF.

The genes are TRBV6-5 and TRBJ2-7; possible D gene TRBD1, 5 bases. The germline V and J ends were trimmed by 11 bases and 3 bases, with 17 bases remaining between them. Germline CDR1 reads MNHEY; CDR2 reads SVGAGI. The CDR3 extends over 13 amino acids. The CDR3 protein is CAAAHRQDYEQYF. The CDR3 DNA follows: TGTGCCGCCGCGCACAGGCAGGACTACGAGCAGTACTTC.

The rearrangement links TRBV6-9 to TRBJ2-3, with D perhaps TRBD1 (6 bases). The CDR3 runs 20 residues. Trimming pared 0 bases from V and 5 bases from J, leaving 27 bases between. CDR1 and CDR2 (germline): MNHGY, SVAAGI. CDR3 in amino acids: CASSYSRPPGEGDNLDTQYF. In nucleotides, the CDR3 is TGTGCCAGCAGTTATTCGAGGCCCCCAGGTGAGGGGGACAACCTAGATACGCAGTATTTT.

The CDR3 sequence: CASRSTGPGGYTF. The CDR3 nucleotides are TGTGCCAGCAGATCGACAGGGCCGGGTGGCTACACCTTC. The chain recombines TRBV11-2 with TRBJ1-2, with 7 positions matching TRBD1. The CDR3 has 13 amino acids. J lost 7 bases, V lost 6 bases, and 8 bases had no gene match. Germline V gene data show CDR1 as SGHAT and CDR2 as FQNNGV.

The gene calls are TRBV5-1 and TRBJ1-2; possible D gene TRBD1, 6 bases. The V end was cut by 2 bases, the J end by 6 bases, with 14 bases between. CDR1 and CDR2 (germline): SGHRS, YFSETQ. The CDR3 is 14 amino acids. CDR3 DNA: TGCGCCAGCAGCTTAGAATGGGGGGCCGATGGCTACACCTTC. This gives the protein CASSLEWGADGYTF.

CDR3 residues: CASSLGSGRDKRNEQFF. CDR3 DNA: TGTGCCAGCAGCTTAGGTAGCGGGAGGGACAAGAGGAATGAGCAGTTCTTC. The chain recombines TRBV7-2 with TRBJ2-1; 11 nucleotides align to TRBD2. The length of the CDR3 is 17 residues. The ends lost 1 base at V and 7 bases at J; junction bases unmatched: 9. Germline V gives CDR1 SGHTA, CDR2 FQGNSA.

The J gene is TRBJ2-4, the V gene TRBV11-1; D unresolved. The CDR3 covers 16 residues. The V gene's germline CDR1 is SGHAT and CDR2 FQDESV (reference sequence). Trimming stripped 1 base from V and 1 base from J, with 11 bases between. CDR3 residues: CASSLVPVSAKNIQYF. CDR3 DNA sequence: TGTGCCAGCAGCTTAGTACCAGTATCGGCCAAAAACATTCAGTACTTC.

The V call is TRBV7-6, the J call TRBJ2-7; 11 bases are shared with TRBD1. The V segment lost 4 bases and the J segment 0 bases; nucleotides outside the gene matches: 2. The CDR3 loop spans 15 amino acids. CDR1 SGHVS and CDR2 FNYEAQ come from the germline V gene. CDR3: CASSWGQGDSYEQYF. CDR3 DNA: TGTGCCAGCAGCTGGGGACAGGGGGACTCCTACGAGCAGTACTTC.

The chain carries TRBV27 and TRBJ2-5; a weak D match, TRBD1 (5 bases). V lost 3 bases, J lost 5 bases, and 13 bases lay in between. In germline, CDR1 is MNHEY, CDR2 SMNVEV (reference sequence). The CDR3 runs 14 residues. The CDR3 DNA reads TGTGCCAGCAGTTTCAAGGTCAGGGCGGAGACCCAGTACTTC. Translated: CASSFKVRAETQYF.

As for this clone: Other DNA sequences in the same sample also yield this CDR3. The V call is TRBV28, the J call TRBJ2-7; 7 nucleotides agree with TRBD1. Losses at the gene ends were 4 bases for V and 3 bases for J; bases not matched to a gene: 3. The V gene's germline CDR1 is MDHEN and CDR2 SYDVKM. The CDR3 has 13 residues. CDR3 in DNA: TGTGCCAGCAGTTCCGGGACAGTCTACGAGCAGTACTTC. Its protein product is CASSSGTVYEQYF.

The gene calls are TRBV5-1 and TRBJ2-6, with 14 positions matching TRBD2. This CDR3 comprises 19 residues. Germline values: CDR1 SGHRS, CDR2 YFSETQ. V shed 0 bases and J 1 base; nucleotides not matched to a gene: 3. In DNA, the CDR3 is TGCGCCAGCAGCTTGGGACTAGCGGGAGGGCCATCTGGGGCCAACGTCCTGACTTTC. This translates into CASSLGLAGGPSGANVLTF. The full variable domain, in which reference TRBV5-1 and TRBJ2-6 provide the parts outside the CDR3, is KAGVTQTPRYLIKTRGQQVTLSCSPISGHRSVSWYQQTPGQGLQFLFEYFSETQRNKGNFPGRFSGRQFSNSRSEMNVSTLELGDSALYLCASSLGLAGGPSGANVLTFGAGSRLTVL.

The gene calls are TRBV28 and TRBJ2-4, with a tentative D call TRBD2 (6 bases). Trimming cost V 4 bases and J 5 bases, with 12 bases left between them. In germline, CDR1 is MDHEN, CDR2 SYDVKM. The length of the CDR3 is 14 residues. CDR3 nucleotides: TGTGCCAGCAGTTCAGCCGGGAGCGAAAACATTCAGTACTTC. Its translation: CASSSAGSENIQYF. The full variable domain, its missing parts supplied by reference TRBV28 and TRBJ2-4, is DVKVTQSSRYLVKRTGEKVFLECVQDMDHENMFWYRQDPGLGLRLIYFSYDVKMKEKGDIPEGYSVSREKKERFSLILESASTNQTSMYLCASSSAGSENIQYFGAGTRLSVL.

CDR3 loop: CASSLVIGQGETQYF. The CDR3 nucleotides read TGCGCCAGCAGCTTGGTTATCGGGCAGGGAGAGACCCAGTACTTC. This rearrangement joins TRBV5-1 to TRBJ2-5; D possibly corresponds to TRBD1 (5 bases). CDR3 size: 15 residues. V shed 0 bases and J shed 4 bases, with 13 bases lying between them. Germline V gene lookup returns CDR1 SGHRS and CDR2 YFSETQ.

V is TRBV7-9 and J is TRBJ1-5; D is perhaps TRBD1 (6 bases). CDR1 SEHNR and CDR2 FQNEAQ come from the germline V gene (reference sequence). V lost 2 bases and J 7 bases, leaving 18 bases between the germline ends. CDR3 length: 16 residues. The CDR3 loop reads CASSLWSGTYQQPQHF. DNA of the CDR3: TGTGCCAGCAGCTTATGGAGCGGGACATATCAACAGCCCCAGCATTTT.

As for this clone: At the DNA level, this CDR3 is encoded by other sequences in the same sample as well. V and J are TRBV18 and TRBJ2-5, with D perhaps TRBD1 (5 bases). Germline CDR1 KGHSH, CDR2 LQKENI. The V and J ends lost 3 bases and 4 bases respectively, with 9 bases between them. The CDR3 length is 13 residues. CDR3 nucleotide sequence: TGTGCCAGCTCACCCCAGGGAATAGAGACCCAGTACTTC. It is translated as CASSPQGIETQYF.

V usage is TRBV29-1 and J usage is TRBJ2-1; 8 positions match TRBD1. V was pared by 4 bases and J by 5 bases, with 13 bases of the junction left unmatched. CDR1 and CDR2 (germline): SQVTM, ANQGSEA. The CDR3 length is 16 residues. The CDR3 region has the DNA TGCAGCGTTGTCCCCACGGACAGGGCAATAGACAATGAGCAGTTCTTC. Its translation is CSVVPTDRAIDNEQFF.

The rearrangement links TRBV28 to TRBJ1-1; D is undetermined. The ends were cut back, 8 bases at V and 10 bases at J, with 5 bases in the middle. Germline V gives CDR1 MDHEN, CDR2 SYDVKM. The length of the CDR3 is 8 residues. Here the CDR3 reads CASPRAFF. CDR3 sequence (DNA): TGTGCCAGCCCCAGAGCTTTCTTT.